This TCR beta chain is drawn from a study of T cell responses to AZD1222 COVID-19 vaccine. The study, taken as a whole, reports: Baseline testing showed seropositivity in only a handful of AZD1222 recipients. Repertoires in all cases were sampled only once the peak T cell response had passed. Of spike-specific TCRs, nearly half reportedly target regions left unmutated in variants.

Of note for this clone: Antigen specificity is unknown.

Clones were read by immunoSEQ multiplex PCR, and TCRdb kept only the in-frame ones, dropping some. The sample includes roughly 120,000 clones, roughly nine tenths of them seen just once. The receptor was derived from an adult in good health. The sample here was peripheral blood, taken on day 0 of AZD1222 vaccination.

DNA for the CDR3: TGTGCCAGCTCACTACTCCCGACTAGCGGGGTATCCACAGATACGCAGTATTTT. Protein: CASSLLPTSGVSTDTQYF. The chain is built from TRBV18 and TRBJ2-3, with TRBD2 identical over 11 bases. With V trimmed by 4 bases and J by 2 bases, 11 bases remained unmatched. CDR1 is KGHSH, CDR2 LQKENI, per germline. CDR3 length equals 18 residues. Full variable domain (outside the CDR3, taken from reference TRBV18 and TRBJ2-3): NAGVMQNPRHLVRRRGQEARLRCSPMKGHSHVYWYRQLPEEGLKFMVYLQKENIIDESGMPKERFSAEFPKEGPSILRIQQVVRGDSAAYFCASSLLPTSGVSTDTQYFGPGTRLTVL.